This T cell receptor beta chain was obtained from a study of PD-L1 blockade in urothelial cancer (dated by TCRdb to the late 2010s). Turning to the overall study: Therapy was started in the mid-2010s for all patients, and atezolizumab 1,200 mg was administered intravenously every 3 weeks. About 85% of the roughly 30 patients were males with bladder-origin urothelial cancer, and about 65% of the roughly 30 reported a prior smoking history. An ECOG performance status of 0 or 1 was recorded for the patients, and 0 to 3 prior chemotherapy regimens had been received by the patients. Blood samples were analyzed at two time points: 3 weeks after treatment start (second dose) and 6 weeks after treatment start. A median of about 150,000 T cells and 65,000 to 90,000 unique TCRs was obtained from blood samples, and a median clonality of around 0.072 was observed. An exploratory multi-omic analysis was conducted of the somatic, immune and clinical correlates of response to PD-L1 blockade with atezolizumab in urothelial cancer. Pretreatment tumor samples, along with matched peripheral blood serially collected before and after atezolizumab treatment, were subjected to TCR sequencing. Durable clinical benefit was defined as progression-free survival longer than 6 months, and TCR features were also tested against progression-free and overall survival. In the same patients, whole exome sequencing and RNA sequencing of pretreatment tumors were performed in addition to TCR sequencing. Durable clinical benefit was achieved by nine patients but not by the remaining 20. Pretreatment blood TCR-seq was available for under 35 patients, at least one posttreatment blood collection was obtained for roughly 25 patients, and tumor TCR-seq was available for roughly 25 patients. General findings and caveats noted by the study authors: A pretreatment peripheral blood TCR clonality below the median was linked to improved progression-free and overall survival. Patients with durable benefit showed greater expansion of tumor-associated TCR clones in peripheral blood 3 weeks after starting treatment (n ≈ 21, p = 0.022). Because the sample size was small (n ≈ 28) and many of the analyses were exploratory, the results are meant to be hypothesis-generating.

Only a few counts were recorded for this clone. The specificity of this receptor is unknown. No base quality values were provided; no much bigger clone lies one nucleotide off. Synthetic TCR analog templates were spiked into each PCR to estimate absolute template abundance from read counts. Using the immunoSEQ assay, TCRbeta CDR3 regions were amplified from genomic DNA with bias-controlled V and J gene primers. Rearranged TCRbeta segments were sequenced at approximately 20X coverage. The paper's data handling went like this. Clustering was used to correct sequencing errors, and CDR3s were annotated against IMGT so that V, D and J genes could be assigned. Downstream analyses used only productive TCRbeta rearrangements and left out out-of-frame or stop-codon sequences. To compute clonality, Shannon entropy was normalized by the log of the number of unique productive sequences and then subtracted from one. Fisher's exact test with Benjamini-Hochberg correction, using a cutoff of adjusted p below 0.01, was how clones that differed between time points or between blood and tumor were identified. Drawn from immuneACCESS, this table holds only the in-frame rearrangements with V and J called that TCRdb kept. Clones are partly lost; checked studies trace under half to an unresolved V gene and leave the rest unexplained. D and trimming come from the DNA, and the V and J calls and clone size come from that table. This sample is represented by approximately 71,000 clones; 85% to 90% of them were singletons. Of the sample, around 3.3% is held by the ten largest clones.

The cohort included about 30 patients with locally advanced or metastatic urothelial carcinoma who were treated at Memorial Sloan Kettering on a trial protocol. Peripheral blood mononuclear cells were collected from each patient pretreatment and during treatment, giving between 1 and 8 total time points per patient. The Qiagen DNeasy Blood extraction kit was used to purify genomic DNA from total PBMCs and tumor samples. Collected pretreatment and during treatment, PBMCs were isolated and stored as previously described. In the germline V gene (reference sequence), CDR1 corresponds to SGHNT and CDR2 to YYREEE. V is pared back by 3 bases and J by 7 bases, with 17 bases lying between the germline termini. The CDR3 sequence holds 14 residues, the cysteine and phenylalanine included. Just the 42-base CDR3 DNA is kept, in frame starting at base 1.

This clonotype was obtained from a man aged 60 to 69 with urothelial cancer. Material: PBMCs, obtained around atezolizumab (anti-PD-L1) treatment. The chain links TRBV5-4 with TRBJ2-7; a tentative D match to TRBD1 spans 6 bases. The bases read TGTGCCAGCAGCTCTTCGGTCGGACAGAAAGAGCAGTACTTC. It specifies CASSSSVGQKEQYF.